What follows are 24 T cell receptor beta chains derived from one specimen sequenced in a study of blood T cell repertoires in COVID-19. TCRdb keeps only in-frame clones here, not all; method: immunoSEQ multiplex PCR. Among over 150,000 clones, approximately 85% were seen once, and the ten largest hold 0.63%. Sequenced input: peripheral blood. These TCRs come from a man between 60 and 70 years old with COVID-19, enrolled during active disease.

The rearrangement joins TRBV3-1 (or the pseudogene TRBV3-2) to TRBJ1-2; 7 bases match TRBD1. CDR1 is LGHDT, CDR2 YNNKEL, per germline (reference sequence). The CDR3 length is 13 residues. With 3 bases clipped from V and 4 bases from J, the junction kept 2 bases outside the gene matches. The CDR3: CASSQDRIYGYTF. The CDR3 bases are TGTGCCAGCAGCCAGGACAGGATCTATGGCTACACCTTC.

This clone appeared a few times. The sample holds other DNA sequences that translate to the same CDR3. The J gene is TRBJ1-5, the V gene TRBV3-1 (or the pseudogene TRBV3-2); 12 bases align to TRBD1. The CDR3 has 15 amino acids. Germline CDR1 and CDR2: LGHDT and YNNKEL (reference sequence). Trimming took 4 bases from V and 6 from J; bases not matched to a gene: 4. DNA for the CDR3: TGTGCCAGCAGCCGGGGACAGGGGGCCGGTCAGCCCCAGCATTTT. Protein product: CASSRGQGAGQPQHF.

The rearrangement links TRBV7-9 to TRBJ2-7; TRBD1 agrees at 7 bases. The CDR3 is 15 amino acids. The germline CDR1 and CDR2 sequences are SEHNR and FQNEAQ (reference sequence). Trimming cost V 4 bases and J 2 bases; bases outside gene matches: 8. CDR3 nucleotides: TGTGCCAGCAGCTCCAGGGGGTTCTCCCCCTACGAGCAGTACTTC. Protein product: CASSSRGFSPYEQYF.

This clone was detected only a few times. The chain uses TRBV19 and TRBJ1-4; D gene ambiguous. The ends were cut back, 3 bases at V and 8 bases at J, with 13 bases in the middle. The CDR3 has 14 residues. Germline assignment: CDR1 LNHDA and CDR2 SQIVND (reference sequence). The CDR3 loop is CASSILHGREKLFF. The CDR3 DNA is TGTGCCAGTAGTATCCTACACGGGAGGGAAAAACTGTTTTTT.

This clone has only one observation. The chain is built from TRBV19 and TRBJ2-3; D call uncertain. The CDR3 is made up of 15 amino acids. Germline values: CDR1 LNHDA, CDR2 SQIVND (reference sequence). V was trimmed by 4 bases and J by 5 bases, leaving 16 bases between them. The CDR3 DNA reads as TGTGCCAGTAGTAGAGGATACCTAGTCGGAGATACGCAGTATTTT. Its protein product is CASSRGYLVGDTQYF.

This clone was detected only once. The rearrangement uses TRBV27 and TRBJ2-1; TRBD2 matches 10 bases. Per the germline V gene, CDR1 is MNHEY and CDR2 is SMNVEV (reference sequence). The CDR3 totals 17 residues. The J segment lost 4 bases and the V segment lost 4 bases, leaving 10 bases of the junction unmatched. The CDR3 coding sequence is TGTGCCAGCAGTTCCAGCGGGAGGGCACCTTCATACAATGAGCAGTTCTTC. Translating gives CASSSSGRAPSYNEQFF.

This sequence joins TRBV19 and TRBJ1-5; D possibly corresponds to TRBD1 (5 bases). With 7 bases removed from V and 3 bases from J, the gap between germline ends came to 16 bases. The germline V gene encodes CDR1 LNHDA and CDR2 SQIVND (reference sequence). The CDR3 has 15 amino acids. The CDR3 sequence is CASTLGQGYNQPQHF. CDR3 sequence (DNA): TGTGCCAGTACCCTCGGGCAGGGCTACAATCAGCCCCAGCATTTT.

The chain recombines TRBV6-5 with TRBJ1-2, with D maybe TRBD1 (5 bases). The CDR3 covers 15 residues. Trimming shortened V by 0 bases and J by 7 bases, and 15 bases separated the two germline ends. The germline V gene encodes CDR1 MNHEY and CDR2 SVGAGI. In DNA, the CDR3 is TGTGCCAGCAGTTACTCCCTACAGGTGGTTGCTGGCTACACCTTC. It codes for CASSYSLQVVAGYTF.

This rearrangement joins TRBV7-9 to TRBJ1-5, with D maybe TRBD1 (6 bases). CDR1 is SEHNR, CDR2 FQNEAQ, per germline (reference sequence). The CDR3 extends over 15 amino acids. The V gene lost 0 bases and the J gene lost 2 bases, with 8 bases spanning the gap. CDR3 nucleotides: TGTGCCAGCAGCTTAGCCAGGGGTGGCAATCAGCCCCAGCATTTT. It yields the protein CASSLARGGNQPQHF.

This rearrangement joins TRBV4-2 to TRBJ2-5, with TRBD2 matching over 10 bases. CDR3 size: 17 residues. CDR1 is LGHNA and CDR2 is YNFKEQ in the germline V gene. The ends lost 2 bases at V and 4 bases at J; junction bases unmatched: 10. For the CDR3, the DNA is TGTGCCAGCAGCCAATCAAGGTTAGCGGGAGGTGGAGAGACCCAGTACTTC. It translates to CASSQSRLAGGGETQYF.

The chain carries TRBV27 and TRBJ2-2; TRBD2 agrees at 8 bases. J lost 6 bases, V lost 5 bases, and 11 bases had no gene match. Germline lookup yields CDR1 MNHEY and CDR2 SMNVEV (reference sequence). The CDR3 extends over 16 amino acids. The CDR3 coding sequence is TGTGCCAGCAGTCCCATCCTCCCGGGAGGGCCCGGGGAGCTGTTTTTT. It encodes CASSPILPGGPGELFF.

CDR3 sequence: CASSKPSRGVLSKNIQYF. The CDR3 DNA sequence: TGTGCCAGCAGCAAACCCTCGCGGGGTGTTCTCTCCAAAAACATTCAGTACTTC. This rearrangement joins TRBV21-1 to TRBJ2-4; the table assigns TRBD2, which was not confirmed against the DNA. TRBV21-1 is a pseudogene locus. This CDR3 has 18 amino acids.

The CDR3 loop reads CATSDPRVNSGNTIYF. The CDR3 DNA reads as TGTGCCACCAGTGACCCCCGGGTTAACTCTGGAAACACCATATATTTT. This sequence joins TRBV24-1 and TRBJ1-3; D gene uncertain. Between the trimmed V and J ends, which lost 4 bases and 0 bases, there was a span of 12 bases. Looked up from germline, CDR1 is KGHDR and CDR2 is SFDVKD. The CDR3 is 16 amino acids.

The chain combines TRBV2 with TRBJ2-7; 9 nucleotides match TRBD1. The germline V gene encodes CDR1 SNHLY and CDR2 FYNNEI. The CDR3 is made up of 14 amino acids. V lost 6 bases to trimming and J lost 5 bases; unmatched junction nucleotides: 8. The CDR3 DNA reads as TGTGCCAGCAGAGACAGACAGGGGGTCGACGAGCAGTACTTC. It encodes CASRDRQGVDEQYF.

CDR3 DNA sequence: TGTGCCAGCAGCCAAGAGAAAAACTCCGGGACAAAAGGACTGAACACTGAAGCTTTCTTT. It yields the protein CASSQEKNSGTKGLNTEAFF. The chain combines TRBV4-2 with TRBJ1-1; D may be TRBD1 (6 bases). The CDR3 runs 20 residues. Germline CDR1 reads LGHNA; CDR2 reads YNFKEQ. V lost 0 bases and J lost 0, with 23 bases in between.

The J gene is TRBJ1-2, the V gene TRBV9, with D possibly TRBD1 on 6 matching bases. Germline lookup yields CDR1 SGDLS and CDR2 YYNGEE. This CDR3 region has 15 residues. Trimming shortened V by 4 bases and J by 3 bases, and 16 bases separated the two germline ends. CDR3 sequence reads: CASSPRGGVDYGYTF. The CDR3, as DNA: TGTGCCAGCAGCCCGCGAGGGGGGGTTGACTATGGCTACACCTTC.

The V gene is TRBV4-3, the J gene TRBJ2-1; 7 bases are shared with TRBD1. V dropped 0 bases and J dropped 6; count of bases not matched to a gene: 5. The CDR3 totals 15 residues. CDR1 and CDR2 (germline): LGHNA, YSLEER. CDR3 in amino acids: CASSQDLGQSNEQFF. The CDR3 DNA reads as TGCGCCAGCAGCCAAGATCTGGGACAGAGCAATGAGCAGTTCTTC.

This clone came up a few times. V gene TRBV19 combines with J gene TRBJ2-7; the match to TRBD1 covers 11 bases. The CDR3 consists of 15 residues. V shed 5 bases, J shed 6 bases, and the junction held 9 bases outside the gene matches. Per the germline V gene, CDR1 is LNHDA and CDR2 is SQIVND (reference sequence). The CDR3: CASSGLGTGGSEQYF. The DNA of the CDR3 is TGTGCCAGTAGTGGGTTAGGGACAGGGGGAAGCGAGCAGTACTTC.

This CDR3 reads CASSPDRNSDTQYF. In DNA, the CDR3 is TGTGCCAGCAGCCCGGACAGGAATTCAGATACGCAGTATTTT. The chain links TRBV7-3 to TRBJ2-3; 7 bases agree with TRBD1. Germline-derived CDR1 and CDR2 are SGHTA and FQGTGA. Trimming took 5 bases from V and 4 from J; bases not matched to a gene: 6. The CDR3 is 14 amino acids.

This chain connects TRBV24-1 to TRBJ1-2, with 10 bases that match TRBD1. The J segment lost 4 bases and the V segment lost 9 bases, leaving 13 bases of the junction unmatched. Germline CDR1 is KGHDR and CDR2 is SFDVKD. The CDR3 runs 16 residues. CDR3: CATEPGTGDGFYGYTF. CDR3 nucleotides: TGTGCCACCGAACCCGGGACAGGGGACGGATTCTATGGCTACACCTTC.

The genes are TRBV28 and TRBJ1-2; no definite D call. The CDR3 consists of 11 residues. V was clipped by 9 bases and J by 5 bases, with 10 bases between them. Germline assignment: CDR1 MDHEN and CDR2 SYDVKM. CDR3 sequence: CASNDGYGYTF. The CDR3 bases are TGTGCCAGTAACGACGGGTATGGCTACACCTTC.

A single count supports this clone. This chain joins TRBV14 and TRBJ2-7, with D possibly being TRBD1 (6 bases). Germline lookup yields CDR1 SGHDN and CDR2 FVKESK. Trimming stripped 4 bases from V and 2 bases from J, with 9 bases between. This CDR3 is built from 13 residues. The CDR3 DNA follows: TGTGCCAGCAGCCCCGGACAGACCTACGAGCAGTACTTC. Its translation: CASSPGQTYEQYF.

This clone was counted a few times. CDR3 bases: TGTGCCAGCAGGGGGCTGTTGGATTCACCCCTCCACTTT. Translation gives CASRGLLDSPLHF. V is TRBV6-5 and J is TRBJ1-6; a weak D match, TRBD1 (5 bases). CDR3 size: 13 residues. V was trimmed by 6 bases and J by 8 bases, leaving 11 bases between them. Germline V gene data show CDR1 as MNHEY and CDR2 as SVGAGI.

Notes on this clone: Germline and junction disagree at one end, which may indicate a read error. The V call is TRBV6-5, the J call TRBJ2-3; D gene uncertain. Germline lookup yields CDR1 MNHEY and CDR2 SVGAGI. The CDR3 is made up of 15 amino acids. The CDR3 DNA sequence: TGTGCCAGCAGCTACTCCCCCGGAGGCACAGATACGCAGTATTTT. This translates into CASSYSPGGTDTQYF.